One sample yielded the 5 T cell receptor beta chains listed below, sequenced in a study of T cells in Graves' hyperthyroidism and ophthalmopathy. There were TCR beta CDR3 regions amplified from RNA transcripts. First-round RT-PCR of the TCR CDR3 relied on the HTBI primer set. TCRdb used MiXCR to reprocess the multiplex PCR reads, holding one entry per CDR3 protein. The sample lists 550,000 to 850,000 distinct CDR3 sequences, approximately 19% occurring once. Sequencing was performed on blood. The receptors were sampled from a woman in her forties or fifties with Graves' hyperthyroidism that later progressed to Graves' ophthalmopathy.

This clonotype appeared once. The gene calls are TRBV5-1 and TRBJ2-7; 12 bases are a match to TRBD2. The CDR3 is 15 amino acids. V gave up 0 bases and J gave up 6 bases; unmatched junction bases: 4. In germline, CDR1 is SGHRS, CDR2 YFSETQ. CDR3 amino acids: CASSLGLAGVIEQYF. The DNA for the CDR3 is TGCGCCAGCAGCTTGGGACTAGCGGGGGTCATCGAGCAGTACTTC.

The chain joins TRBV6-1 to TRBJ2-3; 11 bases are shared with TRBD1. J lost 0 bases, V lost 6 bases, and 8 bases had no gene match. The length of the CDR3 is 17 residues. Looked up from germline, CDR1 is MNHNS and CDR2 is SASEGT. This CDR3 is CASSRDRGSPSTDTQYF. Written as DNA, the CDR3 is TGTGCCAGCAGCCGGGACAGGGGGAGCCCTAGCACAGATACGCAGTATTTT.

This clonotype was counted ten times or more. The rearrangement uses TRBV11-2 and TRBJ2-6; D unclear. V was pared by 5 bases and J by 2 bases, with 10 bases between. The CDR3 is 15 residues long. The V gene's germline CDR1 is SGHAT and CDR2 FQNNGV. CDR3 residues: CASSLARTGANVLTF. CDR3 DNA sequence: TGTGCCAGCAGCCTGGCGCGGACTGGGGCCAACGTCCTGACTTTC.

The chain combines TRBV19 with TRBJ2-1; D unclear. The V gene lost 5 bases and the J gene lost 3 bases, with 11 bases spanning the gap. The CDR3 has 14 amino acids. CDR1 LNHDA and CDR2 SQIVND come from the germline V gene (reference sequence). CDR3 coding DNA: TGTGCCAGTAGTCTACCCTGGGACTACAATGAGCAGTTCTTC. Translation: CASSLPWDYNEQFF.

The chain joins TRBV5-1 to TRBJ2-7; D tentatively fits TRBD1 or TRBD2 (5 bases each). Germline-derived CDR1 and CDR2 are SGHRS and YFSETQ. The CDR3 consists of 15 residues. Between the trimmed V and J ends, which lost 5 bases and 3 bases, there was a span of 18 bases. CDR3 protein: CASSTGAGDHYEQYF. In DNA, the CDR3 is TGCGCCAGCAGTACCGGGGCTGGGGACCACTACGAGCAGTACTTC.